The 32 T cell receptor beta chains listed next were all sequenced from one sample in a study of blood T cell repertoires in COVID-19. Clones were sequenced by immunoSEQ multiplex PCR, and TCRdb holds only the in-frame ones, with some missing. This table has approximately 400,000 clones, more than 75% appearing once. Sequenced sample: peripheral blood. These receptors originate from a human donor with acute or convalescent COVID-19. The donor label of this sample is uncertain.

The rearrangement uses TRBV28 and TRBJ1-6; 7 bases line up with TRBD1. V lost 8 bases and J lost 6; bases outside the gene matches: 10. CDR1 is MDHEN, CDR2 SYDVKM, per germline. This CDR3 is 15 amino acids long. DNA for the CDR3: TGTGCCAGCCTTACCCGACAGGGCTCTAATTCACCCCTCCACTTT. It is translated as CASLTRQGSNSPLHF. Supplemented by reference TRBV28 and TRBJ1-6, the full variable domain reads DVKVTQSSRYLVKRTGEKVFLECVQDMDHENMFWYRQDPGLGLRLIYFSYDVKMKEKGDIPEGYSVSREKKERFSLILESASTNQTSMYLCASLTRQGSNSPLHFGNGTRLTVT.

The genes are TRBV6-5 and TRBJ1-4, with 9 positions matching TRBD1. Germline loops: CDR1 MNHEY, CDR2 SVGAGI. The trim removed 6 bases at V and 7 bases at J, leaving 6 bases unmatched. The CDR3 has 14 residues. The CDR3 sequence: CASSTYRGREKLFF. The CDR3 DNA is TGTGCCAGCAGCACCTACAGGGGGCGTGAAAAACTGTTTTTT.

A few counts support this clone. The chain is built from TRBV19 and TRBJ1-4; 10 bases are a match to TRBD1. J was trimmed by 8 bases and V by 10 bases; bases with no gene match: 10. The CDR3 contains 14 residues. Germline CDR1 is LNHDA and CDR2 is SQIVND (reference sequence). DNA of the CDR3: TGTGCCACCCTGGGGGACAGGGGCATGGAAAAACTGTTTTTT. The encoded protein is CATLGDRGMEKLFF.

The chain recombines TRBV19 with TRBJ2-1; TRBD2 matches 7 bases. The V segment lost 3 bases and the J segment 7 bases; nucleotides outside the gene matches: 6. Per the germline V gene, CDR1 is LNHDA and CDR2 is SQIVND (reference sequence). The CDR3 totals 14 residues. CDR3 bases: TGTGCCAGTAGTATGCGGGAGCGGGCAAATGAGCAGTTCTTC. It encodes CASSMRERANEQFF.

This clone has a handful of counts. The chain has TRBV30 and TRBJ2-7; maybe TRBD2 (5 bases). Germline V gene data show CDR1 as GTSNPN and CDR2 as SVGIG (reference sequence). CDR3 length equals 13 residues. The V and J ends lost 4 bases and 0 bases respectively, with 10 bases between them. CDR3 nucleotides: TGTGCCTGGAAGTCCGGACTCTCCTACGAGCAGTACTTC. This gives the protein CAWKSGLSYEQYF.

DNA of the CDR3: TGTGCCAGTAGTTTCGACAGGGACAAGAGGGAGGAGCTGTTTTTT. Translated: CASSFDRDKREELFF. The chain is built from TRBV19 and TRBJ2-2; the match to TRBD1 covers 7 bases. V lost 5 bases and J lost 10; bases outside the gene matches: 13. This CDR3 is built from 15 residues. Germline assignment: CDR1 LNHDA and CDR2 SQIVND (reference sequence).

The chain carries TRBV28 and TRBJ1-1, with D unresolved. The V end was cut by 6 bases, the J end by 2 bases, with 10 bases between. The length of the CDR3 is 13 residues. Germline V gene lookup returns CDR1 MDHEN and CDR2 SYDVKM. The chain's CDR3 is CASSPPYNTEAFF. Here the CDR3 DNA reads TGTGCCAGCAGCCCCCCGTATAACACTGAAGCTTTCTTT.

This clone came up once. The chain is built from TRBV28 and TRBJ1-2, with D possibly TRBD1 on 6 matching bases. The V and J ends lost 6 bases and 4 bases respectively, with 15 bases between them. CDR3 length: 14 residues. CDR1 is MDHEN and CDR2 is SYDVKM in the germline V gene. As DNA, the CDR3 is TGTGCCAGCAGGTCGGACAGCTCCTTCTATGGCTACACCTTC. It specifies CASRSDSSFYGYTF.

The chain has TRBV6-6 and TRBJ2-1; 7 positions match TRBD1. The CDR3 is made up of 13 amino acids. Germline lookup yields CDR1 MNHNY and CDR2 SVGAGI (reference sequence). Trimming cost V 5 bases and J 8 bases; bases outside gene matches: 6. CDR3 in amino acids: CASSRQGGYEQFF. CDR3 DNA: TGTGCCAGCAGTCGACAGGGTGGCTATGAGCAGTTCTTC.

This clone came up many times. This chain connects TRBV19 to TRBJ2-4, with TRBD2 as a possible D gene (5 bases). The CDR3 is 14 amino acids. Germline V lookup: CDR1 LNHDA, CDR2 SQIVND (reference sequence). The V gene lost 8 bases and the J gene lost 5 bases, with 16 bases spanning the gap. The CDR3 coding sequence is TGTGCCAGTTCTAGCCGGGCCCCTCAAAACATTCAGTACTTC. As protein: CASSSRAPQNIQYF.

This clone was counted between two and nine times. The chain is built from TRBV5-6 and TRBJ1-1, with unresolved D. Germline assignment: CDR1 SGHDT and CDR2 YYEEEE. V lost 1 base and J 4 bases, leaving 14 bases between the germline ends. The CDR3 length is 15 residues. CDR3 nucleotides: TGTGCCAGCAGCTTGTTGGAGGTGATGGGCACTGAAGCTTTCTTT. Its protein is CASSLLEVMGTEAFF.

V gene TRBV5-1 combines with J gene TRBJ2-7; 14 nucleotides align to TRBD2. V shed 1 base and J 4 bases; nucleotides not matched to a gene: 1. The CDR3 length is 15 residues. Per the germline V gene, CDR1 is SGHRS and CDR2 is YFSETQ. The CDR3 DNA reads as TGCGCCAGCAGCTTGAGGACTAGCGGGGGGTACGAGCAGTACTTC. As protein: CASSLRTSGGYEQYF.

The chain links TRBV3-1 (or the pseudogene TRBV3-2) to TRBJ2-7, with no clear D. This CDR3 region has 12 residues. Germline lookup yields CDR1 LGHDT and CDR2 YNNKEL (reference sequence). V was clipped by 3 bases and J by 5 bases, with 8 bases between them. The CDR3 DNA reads TGTGCCAGCAGCCATCTCCTTAACGAGCAGTACTTC. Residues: CASSHLLNEQYF.

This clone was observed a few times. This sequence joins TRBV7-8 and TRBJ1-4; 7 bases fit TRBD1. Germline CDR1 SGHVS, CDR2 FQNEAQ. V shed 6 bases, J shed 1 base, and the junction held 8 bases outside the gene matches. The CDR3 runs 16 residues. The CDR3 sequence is CASRRQGRQTNEKLFF. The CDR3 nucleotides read TGTGCCAGCAGGCGACAGGGAAGGCAAACTAATGAAAAACTGTTTTTT.

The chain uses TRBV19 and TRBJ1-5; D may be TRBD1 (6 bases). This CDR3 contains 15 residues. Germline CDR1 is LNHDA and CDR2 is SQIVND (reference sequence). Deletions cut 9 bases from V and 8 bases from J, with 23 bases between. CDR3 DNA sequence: TGTGCCAGCAACAGTCCCCAGGGGAGCGTGGAGCCCCAGCATTTT. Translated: CASNSPQGSVEPQHF.

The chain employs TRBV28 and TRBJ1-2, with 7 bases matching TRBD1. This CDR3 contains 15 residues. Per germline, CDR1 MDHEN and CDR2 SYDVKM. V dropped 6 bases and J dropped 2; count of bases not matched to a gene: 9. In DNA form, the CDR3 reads TGTGCCAGCAGCCTACATGGACAGGCAAACTATGGCTACACCTTC. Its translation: CASSLHGQANYGYTF.

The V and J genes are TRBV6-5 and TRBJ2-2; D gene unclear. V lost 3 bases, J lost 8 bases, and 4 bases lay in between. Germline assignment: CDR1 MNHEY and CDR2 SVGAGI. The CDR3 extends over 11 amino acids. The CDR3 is CASSYRGELFF. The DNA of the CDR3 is TGTGCCAGCAGTTATCGGGGGGAGCTGTTTTTT.

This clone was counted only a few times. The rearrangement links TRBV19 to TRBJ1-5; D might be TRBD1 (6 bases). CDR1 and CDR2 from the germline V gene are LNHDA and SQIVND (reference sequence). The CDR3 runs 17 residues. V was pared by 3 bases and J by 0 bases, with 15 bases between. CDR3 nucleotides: TGTGCCAGTAGTATTTTGGGGGCGCCTTATAGCAATCAGCCCCAGCATTTT. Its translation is CASSILGAPYSNQPQHF.

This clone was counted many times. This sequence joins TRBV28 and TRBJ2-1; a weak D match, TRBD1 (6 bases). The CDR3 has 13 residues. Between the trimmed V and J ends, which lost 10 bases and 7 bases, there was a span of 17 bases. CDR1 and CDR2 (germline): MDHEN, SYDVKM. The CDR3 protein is CATQNRASNEQFF. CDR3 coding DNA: TGTGCCACGCAGAACAGGGCGAGTAATGAGCAGTTCTTC.

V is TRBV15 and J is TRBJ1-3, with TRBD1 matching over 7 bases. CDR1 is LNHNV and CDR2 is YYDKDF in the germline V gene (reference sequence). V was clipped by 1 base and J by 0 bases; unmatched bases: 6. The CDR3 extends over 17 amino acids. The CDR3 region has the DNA TGTGCCACCAGCAGAGGAGGGGGCACCAGCTCTGGAAACACCATATATTTT. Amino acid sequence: CATSRGGGTSSGNTIYF.

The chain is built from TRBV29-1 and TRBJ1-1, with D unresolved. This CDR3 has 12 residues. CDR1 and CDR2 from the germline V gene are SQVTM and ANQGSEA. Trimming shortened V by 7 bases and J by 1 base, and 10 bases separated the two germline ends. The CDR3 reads CSARGGNTEAFF. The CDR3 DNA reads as TGCAGCGCCCGAGGAGGGAACACTGAAGCTTTCTTT.

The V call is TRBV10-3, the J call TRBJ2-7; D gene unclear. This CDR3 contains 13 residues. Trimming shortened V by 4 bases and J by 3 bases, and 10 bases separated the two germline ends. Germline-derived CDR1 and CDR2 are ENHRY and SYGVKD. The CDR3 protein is CAISGSQYYEQYF. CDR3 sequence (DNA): TGTGCCATCAGTGGGAGTCAGTACTACGAGCAGTACTTC.

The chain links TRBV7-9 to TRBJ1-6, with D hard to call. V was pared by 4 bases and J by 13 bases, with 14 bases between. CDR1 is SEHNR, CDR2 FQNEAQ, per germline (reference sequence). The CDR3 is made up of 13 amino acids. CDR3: CASSSGLNFPLHF. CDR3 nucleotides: TGTGCCAGCAGCTCTGGACTGAATTTTCCCCTCCACTTT.

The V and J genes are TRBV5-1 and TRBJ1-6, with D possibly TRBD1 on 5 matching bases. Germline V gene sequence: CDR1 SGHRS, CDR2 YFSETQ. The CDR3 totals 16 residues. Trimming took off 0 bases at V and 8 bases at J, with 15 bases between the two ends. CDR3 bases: TGCGCCAGCAGCTTGGATGGGGCAGGGCACTATTCACCCCTCCACTTT. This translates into CASSLDGAGHYSPLHF.

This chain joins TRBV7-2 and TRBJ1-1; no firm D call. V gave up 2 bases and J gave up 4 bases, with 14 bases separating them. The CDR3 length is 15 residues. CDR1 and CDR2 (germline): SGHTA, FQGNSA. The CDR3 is CASSLSSSGGTEAFF. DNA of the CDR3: TGTGCCAGCAGCTTAAGTAGCTCGGGAGGCACTGAAGCTTTCTTT.

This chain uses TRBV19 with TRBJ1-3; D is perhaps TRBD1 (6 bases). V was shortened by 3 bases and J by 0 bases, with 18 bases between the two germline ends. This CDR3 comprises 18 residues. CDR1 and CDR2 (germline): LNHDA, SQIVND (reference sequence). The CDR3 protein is CASSIRGHRSTSGNTIYF. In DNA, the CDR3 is TGTGCCAGTAGTATCCGGGGACACAGGAGTACCTCTGGAAACACCATATATTTT.

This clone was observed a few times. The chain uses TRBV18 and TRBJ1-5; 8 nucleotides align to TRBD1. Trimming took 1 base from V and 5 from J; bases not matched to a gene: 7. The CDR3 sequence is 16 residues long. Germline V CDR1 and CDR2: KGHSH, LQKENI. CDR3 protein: CASSPLETGAHQPQHF. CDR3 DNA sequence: TGTGCCAGCTCACCACTTGAGACAGGGGCTCATCAGCCCCAGCATTTT.

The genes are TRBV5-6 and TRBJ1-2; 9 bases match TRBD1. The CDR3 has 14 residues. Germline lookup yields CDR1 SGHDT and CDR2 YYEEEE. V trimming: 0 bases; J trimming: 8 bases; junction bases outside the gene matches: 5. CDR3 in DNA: TGTGCCAGCAGCTTGGACAGGGGGCCCTGGGGCTACACCTTC. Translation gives CASSLDRGPWGYTF. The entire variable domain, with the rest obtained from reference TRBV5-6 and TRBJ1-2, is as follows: DAGVTQSPTHLIKTRGQQVTLRCSPKSGHDTVSWYQQALGQGPQFIFQYYEEEERQRGNFPDRFSGHQFPNYSSELNVNALLLGDSALYLCASSLDRGPWGYTFGSGTRLTVV.

The CDR3 loop is CASSAQANQPQHF. CDR3 bases: TGTGCCAGCAGTGCACAGGCAAATCAGCCCCAGCATTTT. The chain employs TRBV2 and TRBJ1-5; D is perhaps TRBD1 (5 bases). The V end lost 4 bases, the J end lost 4 bases, and 8 bases lay between the germline ends. This CDR3 spans 13 amino acids. Germline lookup yields CDR1 SNHLY and CDR2 FYNNEI.

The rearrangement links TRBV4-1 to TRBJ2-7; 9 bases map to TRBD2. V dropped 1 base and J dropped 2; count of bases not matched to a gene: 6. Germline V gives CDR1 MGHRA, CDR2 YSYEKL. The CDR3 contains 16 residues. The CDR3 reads CASSQGGVAGAYEQYF. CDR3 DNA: TGCGCCAGCAGCCAAGGGGGGGTAGCGGGAGCCTACGAGCAGTACTTC.

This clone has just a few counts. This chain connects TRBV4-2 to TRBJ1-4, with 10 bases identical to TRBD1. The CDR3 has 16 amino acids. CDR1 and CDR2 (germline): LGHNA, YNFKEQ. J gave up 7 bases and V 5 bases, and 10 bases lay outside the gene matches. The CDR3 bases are TGTGCCAGCAGCTCAGAACAGGGACAGGGGTTTGAAAAACTGTTTTTT. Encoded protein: CASSSEQGQGFEKLFF.

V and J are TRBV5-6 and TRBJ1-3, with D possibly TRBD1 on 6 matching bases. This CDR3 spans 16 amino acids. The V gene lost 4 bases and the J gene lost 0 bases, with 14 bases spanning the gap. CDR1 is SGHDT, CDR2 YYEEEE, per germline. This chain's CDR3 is CASSLIQGYSGNTIYF. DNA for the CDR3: TGTGCCAGCAGCCTAATACAGGGCTACTCTGGAAACACCATATATTTT.